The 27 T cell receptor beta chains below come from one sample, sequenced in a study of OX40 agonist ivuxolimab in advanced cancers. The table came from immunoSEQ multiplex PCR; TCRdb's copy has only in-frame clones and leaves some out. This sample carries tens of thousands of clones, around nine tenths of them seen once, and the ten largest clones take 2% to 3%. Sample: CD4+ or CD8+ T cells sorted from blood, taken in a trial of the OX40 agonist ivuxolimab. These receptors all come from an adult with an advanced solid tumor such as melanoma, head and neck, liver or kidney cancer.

In DNA form, the CDR3 reads TGTGCCAGCAGCCCTCTGACAGGGAGGGCTGAAGCTTTCTTT. Translation: CASSPLTGRAEAFF. The rearrangement joins TRBV27 to TRBJ1-1, with 7 nucleotides matching TRBD1. Germline-derived CDR1 and CDR2 are MNHEY and SMNVEV (reference sequence). The V segment lost 6 bases and the J segment 6 bases; nucleotides outside the gene matches: 10. The CDR3 loop spans 14 amino acids.

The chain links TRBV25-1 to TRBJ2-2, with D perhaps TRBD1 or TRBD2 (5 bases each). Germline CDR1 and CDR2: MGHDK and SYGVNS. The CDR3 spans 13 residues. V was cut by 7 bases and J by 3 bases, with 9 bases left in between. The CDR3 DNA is TGTGCCAGCAAGGGACCATACACCGGGGAGCTGTTTTTT. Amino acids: CASKGPYTGELFF.

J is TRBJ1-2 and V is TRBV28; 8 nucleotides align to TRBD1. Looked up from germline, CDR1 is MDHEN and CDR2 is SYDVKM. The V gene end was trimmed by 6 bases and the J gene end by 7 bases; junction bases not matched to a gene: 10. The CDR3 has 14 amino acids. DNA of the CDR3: TGTGCCAGCAGCCTATCAGGGGGCGTGGGTGGCTACACCTTC. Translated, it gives CASSLSGGVGGYTF.

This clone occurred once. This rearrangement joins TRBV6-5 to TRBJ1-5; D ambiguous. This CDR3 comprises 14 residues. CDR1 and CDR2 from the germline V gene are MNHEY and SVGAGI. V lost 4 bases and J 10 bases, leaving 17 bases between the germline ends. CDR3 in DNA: TGTGCCAGCAGTTCCCCGGATTTTAAAGGACCCCAGCATTTT. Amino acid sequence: CASSSPDFKGPQHF.

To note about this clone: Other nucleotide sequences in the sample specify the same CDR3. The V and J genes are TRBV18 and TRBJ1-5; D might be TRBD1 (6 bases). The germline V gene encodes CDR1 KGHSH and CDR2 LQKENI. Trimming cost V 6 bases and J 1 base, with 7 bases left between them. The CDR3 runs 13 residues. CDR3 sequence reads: CASSQGSNQPQHF. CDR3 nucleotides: TGTGCCAGCTCGCAGGGGAGCAATCAGCCCCAGCATTTT.

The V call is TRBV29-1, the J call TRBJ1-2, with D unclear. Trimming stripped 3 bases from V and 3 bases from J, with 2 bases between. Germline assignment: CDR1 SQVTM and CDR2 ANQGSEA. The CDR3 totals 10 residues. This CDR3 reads CSVDHYGYTF. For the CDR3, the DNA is TGCAGCGTTGACCACTATGGCTACACCTTC. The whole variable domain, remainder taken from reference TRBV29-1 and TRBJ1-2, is SAVISQKPSRDICQRGTSLTIQCQVDSQVTMMFWYRQQPGQSLTLIATANQGSEATYESGFVIDKFPISRPNLTFSTLTVSNMSPEDSSIYLCSVDHYGYTFGSGTRLTVV.

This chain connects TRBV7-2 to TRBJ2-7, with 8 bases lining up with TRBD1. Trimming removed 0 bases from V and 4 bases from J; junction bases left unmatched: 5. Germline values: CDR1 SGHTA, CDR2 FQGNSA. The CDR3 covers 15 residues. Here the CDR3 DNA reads TGTGCCAGCAGCTTAGCGGGGCAGGGGGCTTACGAGCAGTACTTC. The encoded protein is CASSLAGQGAYEQYF.

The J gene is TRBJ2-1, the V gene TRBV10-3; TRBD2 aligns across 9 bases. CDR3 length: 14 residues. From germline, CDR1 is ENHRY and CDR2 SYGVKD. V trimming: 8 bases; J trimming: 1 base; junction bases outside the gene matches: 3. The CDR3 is CAISREGSYNEQFF. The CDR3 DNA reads TGTGCCATCTCGCGGGAGGGGTCCTACAATGAGCAGTTCTTC.

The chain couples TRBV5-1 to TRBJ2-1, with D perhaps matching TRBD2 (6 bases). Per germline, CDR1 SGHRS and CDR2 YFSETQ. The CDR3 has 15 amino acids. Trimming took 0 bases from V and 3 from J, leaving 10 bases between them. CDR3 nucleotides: TGCGCCAGCAGCTTGGAGCTAGCGTACTACAATGAGCAGTTCTTC. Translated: CASSLELAYYNEQFF.

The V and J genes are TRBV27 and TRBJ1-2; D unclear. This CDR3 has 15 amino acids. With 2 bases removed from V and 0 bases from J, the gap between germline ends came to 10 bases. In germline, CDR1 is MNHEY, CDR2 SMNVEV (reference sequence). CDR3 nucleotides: TGTGCCAGCAGTTTAAGTCGGAAAGCTAACTATGGCTACACCTTC. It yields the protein CASSLSRKANYGYTF.

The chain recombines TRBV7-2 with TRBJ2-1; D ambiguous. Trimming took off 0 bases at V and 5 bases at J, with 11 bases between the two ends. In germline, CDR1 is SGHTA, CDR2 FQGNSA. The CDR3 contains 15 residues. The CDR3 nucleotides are TGTGCCAGCAGCTTAGCATCTACTGGAGACAATGAGCAGTTCTTC. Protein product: CASSLASTGDNEQFF.

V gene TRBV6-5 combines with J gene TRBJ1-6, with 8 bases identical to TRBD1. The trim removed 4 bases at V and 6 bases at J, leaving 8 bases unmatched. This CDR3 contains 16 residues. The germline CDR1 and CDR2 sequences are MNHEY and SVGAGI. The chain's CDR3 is CASSFGQGNLNSPLHF. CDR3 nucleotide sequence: TGTGCCAGCAGTTTTGGACAGGGTAACCTTAATTCACCCCTCCACTTT.

The chain's CDR3 is CASSQGLAGGETQYF. In DNA form, the CDR3 reads TGCGCCAGCAGCCAGGGACTAGCGGGAGGTGAGACCCAGTACTTC. The chain joins TRBV4-1 to TRBJ2-5, with TRBD2 identical over 15 bases. The germline V gene has CDR1 MGHRA and CDR2 YSYEKL. This CDR3 has 15 residues. V trimming: 3 bases; J trimming: 5 bases; junction bases outside the gene matches: 1.

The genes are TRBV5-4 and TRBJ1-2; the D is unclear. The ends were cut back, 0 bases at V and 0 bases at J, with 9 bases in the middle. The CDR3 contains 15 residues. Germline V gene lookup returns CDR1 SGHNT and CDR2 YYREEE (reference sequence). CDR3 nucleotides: TGTGCCAGCAGCTTGGAAGGGAAACCTAACTATGGCTACACCTTC. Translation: CASSLEGKPNYGYTF. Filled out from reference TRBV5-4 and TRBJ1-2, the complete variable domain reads ETGVTQSPTHLIKTRGQQVTLRCSSQSGHNTVSWYQQALGQGPQFIFQYYREEENGRGNFPPRFSGLQFPNYSSELNVNALELDDSALYLCASSLEGKPNYGYTFGSGTRLTVV.

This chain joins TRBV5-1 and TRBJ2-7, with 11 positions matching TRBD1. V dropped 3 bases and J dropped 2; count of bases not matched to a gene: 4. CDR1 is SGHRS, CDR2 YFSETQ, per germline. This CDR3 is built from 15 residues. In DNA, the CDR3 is TGCGCCAGCAGCTCAGGACAGGGGGCTCCCTACGAGCAGTACTTC. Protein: CASSSGQGAPYEQYF.

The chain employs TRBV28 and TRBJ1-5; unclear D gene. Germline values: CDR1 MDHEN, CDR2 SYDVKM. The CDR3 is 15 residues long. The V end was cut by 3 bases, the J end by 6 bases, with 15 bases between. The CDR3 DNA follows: TGTGCCAGCAGTTTGGAAAATCTCGGTACTCAGCCCCAGCATTTT. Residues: CASSLENLGTQPQHF.

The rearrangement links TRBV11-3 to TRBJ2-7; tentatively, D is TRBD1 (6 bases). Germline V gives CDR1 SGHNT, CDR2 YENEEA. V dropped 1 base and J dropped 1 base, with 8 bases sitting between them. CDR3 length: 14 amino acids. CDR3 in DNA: TGTGCCAGCAGCTTAGGACAGGTTTCCTACGAGCAGTACTTC. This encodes CASSLGQVSYEQYF.

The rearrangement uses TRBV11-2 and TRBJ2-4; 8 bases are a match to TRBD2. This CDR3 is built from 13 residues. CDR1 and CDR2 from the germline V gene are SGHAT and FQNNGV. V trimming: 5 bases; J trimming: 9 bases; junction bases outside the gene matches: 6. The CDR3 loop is CASSPGTRSIQYF. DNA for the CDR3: TGTGCCAGCAGCCCAGGGACTAGGAGCATTCAGTACTTC.

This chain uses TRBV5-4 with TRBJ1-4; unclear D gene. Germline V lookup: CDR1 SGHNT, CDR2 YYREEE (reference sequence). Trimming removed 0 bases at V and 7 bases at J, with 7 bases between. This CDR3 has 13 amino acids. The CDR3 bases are TGTGCCAGCAGCTTGGTCCCTGGTGAAAAACTGTTTTTT. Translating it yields CASSLVPGEKLFF. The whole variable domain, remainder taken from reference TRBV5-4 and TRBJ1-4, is ETGVTQSPTHLIKTRGQQVTLRCSSQSGHNTVSWYQQALGQGPQFIFQYYREEENGRGNFPPRFSGLQFPNYSSELNVNALELDDSALYLCASSLVPGEKLFFGSGTQLSVL.

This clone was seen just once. CDR3 bases: TGTGCCAGCCGGGACAGGCACTACGAGCAGTACTTC. This codes for CASRDRHYEQYF. The rearrangement uses TRBV28 and TRBJ2-7, with TRBD1 identical over 8 bases. Germline lookup yields CDR1 MDHEN and CDR2 SYDVKM. The V gene end was trimmed by 8 bases and the J gene end by 3 bases; junction bases not matched to a gene: 3. There are 12 residues in the CDR3.

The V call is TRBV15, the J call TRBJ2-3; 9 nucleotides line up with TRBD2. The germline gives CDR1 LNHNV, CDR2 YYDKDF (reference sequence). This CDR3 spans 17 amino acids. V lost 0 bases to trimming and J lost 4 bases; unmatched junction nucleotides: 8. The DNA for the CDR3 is TGTGCCACCAGCAGAGATCTTGCGGGAGGGCAGGCAGATACGCAGTATTTT. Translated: CATSRDLAGGQADTQYF.

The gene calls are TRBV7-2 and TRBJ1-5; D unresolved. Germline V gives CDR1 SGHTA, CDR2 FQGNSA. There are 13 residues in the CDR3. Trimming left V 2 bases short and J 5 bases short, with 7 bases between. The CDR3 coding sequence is TGTGCCAGCAGCTTATCTGTCTATCAGCCCCAGCATTTT. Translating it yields CASSLSVYQPQHF.

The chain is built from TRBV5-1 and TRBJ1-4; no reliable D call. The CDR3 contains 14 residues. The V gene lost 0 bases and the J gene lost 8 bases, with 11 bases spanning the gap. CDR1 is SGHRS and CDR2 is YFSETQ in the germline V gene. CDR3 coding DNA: TGCGCCAGCAGCTTGGGATATTTGGCGGAAAAACTGTTTTTT. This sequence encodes CASSLGYLAEKLFF.

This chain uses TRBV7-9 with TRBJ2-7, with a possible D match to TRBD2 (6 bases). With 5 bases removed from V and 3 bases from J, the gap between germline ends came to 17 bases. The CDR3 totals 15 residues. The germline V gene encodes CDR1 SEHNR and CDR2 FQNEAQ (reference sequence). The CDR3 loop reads CASSPMAGLGYEQYF. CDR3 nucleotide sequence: TGTGCCAGCAGCCCCATGGCGGGGTTAGGCTACGAGCAGTACTTC.

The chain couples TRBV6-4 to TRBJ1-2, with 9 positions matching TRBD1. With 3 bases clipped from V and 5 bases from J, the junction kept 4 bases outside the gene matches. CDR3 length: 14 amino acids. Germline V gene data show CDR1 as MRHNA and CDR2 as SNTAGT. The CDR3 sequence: CASSEQGASYGYTF. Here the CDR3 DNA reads TGTGCCAGCAGTGAACAGGGGGCGAGTTATGGCTACACCTTC.

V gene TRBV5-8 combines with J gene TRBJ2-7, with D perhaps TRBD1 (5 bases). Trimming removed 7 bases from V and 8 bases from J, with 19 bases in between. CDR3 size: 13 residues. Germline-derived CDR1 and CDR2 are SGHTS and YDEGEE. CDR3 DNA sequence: TGTGCCAGCCCCGATATCCTAGGGGTTAAGCAGTACTTC. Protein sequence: CASPDILGVKQYF.

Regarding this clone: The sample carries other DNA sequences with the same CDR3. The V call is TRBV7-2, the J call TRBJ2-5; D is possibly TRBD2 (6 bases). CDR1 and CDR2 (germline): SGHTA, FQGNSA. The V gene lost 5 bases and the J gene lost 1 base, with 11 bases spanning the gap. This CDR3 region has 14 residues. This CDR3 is CASSPTRVQETQYF. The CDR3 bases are TGTGCCAGCAGCCCGACTAGAGTCCAAGAGACCCAGTACTTC. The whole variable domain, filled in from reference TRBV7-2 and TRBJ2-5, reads GAGVSQSPSNKVTEKGKDVELRCDPISGHTALYWYRQSLGQGLEFLIYFQGNSAPDKSGLPSDRFSAERTGGSVSTLTIQRTQQEDSAVYLCASSPTRVQETQYFGPGTRLLVL.